The rows below give T cell receptor beta chains drawn from one sample of a study of T cell clones after liver transplantation. TCRdb's copy holds only in-frame clones and misses some; the assay was immunoSEQ multiplex PCR. This sample yields fewer than 70,000 clones, of which 71% are seen a single time; approximately 16% belongs to the top ten. This specimen was CD4+ T cells from blood, taken before liver transplant. The receptor source for this set is a human donor who received a liver transplant. CDR3s include the opening cysteine and the closing phenylalanine or tryptophan. Fields, in order: V gene, J gene, clone size, D gene, CDR3 protein, CDR3 DNA. D genes are given only for firm matches. Not every row has a clone size; where given, it reads once, few, many or a size class.

v_gene: TRBV28; j_gene: TRBJ1-5; abundance: .; d_gene: .; CDR3aa: CASSLVREDQPQHF; CDR3nt: TGTGCCAGCAGTTTAGTCAGGGAGGATCAGCCCCAGCATTTT
v_gene: TRBV25-1; j_gene: TRBJ1-1; abundance: .; d_gene: .; CDR3aa: CASSELAGVTEAFF; CDR3nt: TGTGCCAGCAGTGAATTGGCAGGGGTCACTGAAGCTTTCTTT
v_gene: TRBV6-1; j_gene: TRBJ1-1; abundance: .; d_gene: TRBD1; CDR3aa: CASSEINPTGRTEAFF; CDR3nt: TGTGCCAGCAGTGAAATTAACCCGACAGGGCGCACTGAAGCTTTCTTT
v_gene: TRBV2; j_gene: TRBJ1-6; abundance: .; d_gene: TRBD1; CDR3aa: CASSRDRYNSPLHF; CDR3nt: TGTGCCAGCAGTAGGGACAGGTATAATTCACCCCTCCACTTT
v_gene: TRBV5-1; j_gene: TRBJ1-4; abundance: .; d_gene: TRBD1; CDR3aa: CASSSGQGSEKLFF; CDR3nt: TGCGCCAGCAGTAGCGGACAGGGAAGTGAAAAACTGTTTTTT
v_gene: TRBV5-1; j_gene: TRBJ2-3; abundance: few; d_gene: TRBD1; CDR3aa: CASSLGTQGDTQYF; CDR3nt: TGCGCCAGCAGCCTTGGGACACAGGGGGATACGCAGTATTTT
v_gene: TRBV5-8; j_gene: TRBJ2-2; abundance: .; d_gene: TRBD1; CDR3aa: CASSSLRGRRTGELFF; CDR3nt: TGTGCCAGCAGCTCCCTCAGGGGGCGACGGACCGGGGAGCTGTTTTTT
v_gene: TRBV7-2; j_gene: TRBJ1-2; abundance: .; d_gene: TRBD1; CDR3aa: CASSFRDRGHYGYTF; CDR3nt: TGTGCCAGCAGCTTTAGGGACAGGGGCCACTATGGCTACACCTTC
v_gene: TRBV7-9; j_gene: TRBJ2-1; abundance: .; d_gene: TRBD2; CDR3aa: CASSRLVGGKHNEQFF; CDR3nt: TGTGCCAGCAGCCGCCTCGTCGGGGGGAAACACAATGAGCAGTTCTTC
v_gene: TRBV28; j_gene: TRBJ2-2; abundance: .; d_gene: .; CDR3aa: CASSLSDFRQSNTGELFF; CDR3nt: TGTGCCAGCAGTTTATCCGACTTCAGACAGTCGAACACCGGGGAGCTGTTTTTT
v_gene: TRBV11-2; j_gene: TRBJ2-7; abundance: .; d_gene: .; CDR3aa: CASSFSSFYEQYF; CDR3nt: TGTGCCAGCAGCTTTTCTAGCTTCTACGAGCAGTACTTC
v_gene: TRBV28; j_gene: TRBJ2-7; abundance: .; d_gene: TRBD1; CDR3aa: CASSPSGTGNSYEQYF; CDR3nt: TGTGCCAGCAGTCCGTCCGGGACAGGGAACTCCTACGAGCAGTACTTC
v_gene: TRBV5-4; j_gene: TRBJ2-7; abundance: medium-sized; d_gene: TRBD1; CDR3aa: CASSAGQGEYEQYF; CDR3nt: TGTGCCAGCAGCGCGGGACAGGGAGAGTACGAGCAGTACTTC
v_gene: TRBV2; j_gene: TRBJ2-3; abundance: .; d_gene: .; CDR3aa: CASAGGADTQYF; CDR3nt: TGTGCCAGTGCTGGGGGCGCAGATACGCAGTATTTT
v_gene: TRBV6-5; j_gene: TRBJ1-6; abundance: once; d_gene: TRBD1; CDR3aa: CASSLTGSSYNSPLHF; CDR3nt: TGTGCCAGCAGTTTGACAGGGAGCTCCTATAATTCACCCCTCCACTTT
v_gene: TRBV19; j_gene: TRBJ1-5; abundance: .; d_gene: .; CDR3aa: CASSITYAGNQPQHF; CDR3nt: TGTGCCAGTAGTATCACCTATGCGGGCAATCAGCCCCAGCATTTT
v_gene: TRBV6-5; j_gene: TRBJ2-7; abundance: .; d_gene: TRBD2; CDR3aa: CASSYSRLAGDYEQYF; CDR3nt: TGTGCCAGCAGTTACTCGAGGTTAGCGGGCGACTACGAGCAGTACTTC
v_gene: TRBV6-5; j_gene: TRBJ1-6; abundance: .; d_gene: .; CDR3aa: CASSYGAVYNSPLHF; CDR3nt: TGTGCCAGCAGTTACGGGGCCGTCTATAATTCACCCCTCCACTTT
v_gene: TRBV28; j_gene: TRBJ1-4; abundance: .; d_gene: .; CDR3aa: CASSLRGLKEKLFF; CDR3nt: TGTGCCAGCAGTTTAAGGGGCTTGAAGGAAAAACTGTTTTTT
v_gene: TRBV30; j_gene: TRBJ1-6; abundance: .; d_gene: TRBD1; CDR3aa: CAWRWAGGRSPLHF; CDR3nt: TGTGCCTGGAGGTGGGCAGGGGGCAGGTCACCCCTCCACTTT
v_gene: TRBV28; j_gene: TRBJ2-7; abundance: .; d_gene: .; CDR3aa: CASTLLQGREQYF; CDR3nt: TGTGCCAGCACCTTGTTACAGGGCCGCGAGCAGTACTTC
v_gene: TRBV19; j_gene: TRBJ2-1; abundance: .; d_gene: .; CDR3aa: CASSIKGTSYNEQFF; CDR3nt: TGTGCCAGTAGTATAAAGGGGACATCCTACAATGAGCAGTTCTTC
v_gene: TRBV5-6; j_gene: TRBJ2-2; abundance: .; d_gene: TRBD1; CDR3aa: CASSSLGTANTGELFF; CDR3nt: TGTGCCAGCAGCTCCCTCGGGACAGCGAACACCGGGGAGCTGTTTTTT
v_gene: TRBV16; j_gene: TRBJ2-2; abundance: .; d_gene: TRBD1; CDR3aa: CASSLGTGFNTGELFF; CDR3nt: TGTGCCAGCAGCCTTGGGACAGGATTTAACACCGGGGAGCTGTTTTTT
v_gene: TRBV6-5; j_gene: TRBJ1-4; abundance: .; d_gene: .; CDR3aa: CASRDPGGLGKLFF; CDR3nt: TGTGCCAGCAGAGACCCGGGAGGCTTGGGAAAACTGTTTTTT
v_gene: TRBV6-1; j_gene: TRBJ2-2; abundance: .; d_gene: .; CDR3aa: CASSETHWGQRELFF; CDR3nt: TGTGCCAGCAGTGAAACGCATTGGGGACAAAGGGAGCTGTTTTTT
v_gene: TRBV6-1; j_gene: TRBJ1-3; abundance: .; d_gene: .; CDR3aa: CASSPGFSGNTIYF; CDR3nt: TGTGCCAGCAGTCCCGGGTTCTCTGGAAACACCATATATTTT
v_gene: TRBV11-3; j_gene: TRBJ2-6; abundance: .; d_gene: .; CDR3aa: CASSPGAGANVLTF; CDR3nt: TGTGCCAGCTCACCGGGGGCTGGGGCCAACGTCCTGACTTTC
v_gene: TRBV6-5; j_gene: TRBJ2-1; abundance: .; d_gene: TRBD1; CDR3aa: CASSYMGQGIDEQFF; CDR3nt: TGTGCCAGCAGTTACATGGGACAGGGGATCGATGAGCAGTTCTTC
v_gene: TRBV2; j_gene: TRBJ1-1; abundance: .; d_gene: TRBD1; CDR3aa: CASRTGGWVTEAFF; CDR3nt: TGTGCCAGCAGGACAGGGGGCTGGGTCACTGAAGCTTTCTTT
v_gene: TRBV7-8; j_gene: TRBJ2-1; abundance: .; d_gene: TRBD2; CDR3aa: CASSLAWTSGGGNEQFF; CDR3nt: TGTGCCAGCAGCTTAGCTTGGACTAGCGGGGGAGGCAATGAGCAGTTCTTC
v_gene: TRBV30; j_gene: TRBJ1-3; abundance: .; d_gene: TRBD1; CDR3aa: CAWSVRDRDAGNTIYF; CDR3nt: TGTGCCTGGAGTGTACGGGACAGGGACGCGGGAAACACCATATATTTT
v_gene: TRBV30; j_gene: TRBJ1-4; abundance: once; d_gene: TRBD1; CDR3aa: CAWNSPGQGGEKLFF; CDR3nt: TGTGCCTGGAATTCTCCGGGACAGGGAGGGGAAAAACTGTTTTTT
v_gene: TRBV29-1; j_gene: TRBJ2-3; abundance: .; d_gene: .; CDR3aa: CSVPSEGTTGDTQYF; CDR3nt: TGCAGCGTTCCCTCTGAAGGGACTACAGGGGATACGCAGTATTTT
v_gene: TRBV30; j_gene: TRBJ1-1; abundance: .; d_gene: .; CDR3aa: CAYRKNTEAFF; CDR3nt: TGTGCCTACAGGAAAAACACTGAAGCTTTCTTT
v_gene: TRBV4-2; j_gene: TRBJ2-7; abundance: .; d_gene: TRBD2; CDR3aa: CASSQVGLAYEQYF; CDR3nt: TGTGCCAGCAGCCAAGTGGGACTAGCCTACGAGCAGTACTTC
v_gene: TRBV16; j_gene: TRBJ1-4; abundance: few; d_gene: .; CDR3aa: CASSQSVRDGDPTNEKLFF; CDR3nt: TGTGCCAGCAGCCAATCGGTACGGGATGGGGATCCAACTAATGAAAAACTGTTTTTT
v_gene: TRBV5-4; j_gene: TRBJ2-7; abundance: medium-sized; d_gene: TRBD2; CDR3aa: CASRSDLAGSYEQYF; CDR3nt: TGTGCCAGCAGATCCGATCTAGCGGGGAGTTACGAGCAGTACTTC
v_gene: TRBV5-1; j_gene: TRBJ2-3; abundance: .; d_gene: .; CDR3aa: CASSRPARSRDTQYF; CDR3nt: TGCGCCAGCAGCCGCCCCGCAAGATCTAGGGATACGCAGTATTTT
v_gene: TRBV25-1; j_gene: TRBJ2-5; abundance: .; d_gene: .; CDR3aa: CASSESGGDQETQYF; CDR3nt: TGTGCCAGCAGTGAAAGTGGAGGAGACCAAGAGACCCAGTACTTC
v_gene: TRBV7-9; j_gene: TRBJ1-1; abundance: .; d_gene: .; CDR3aa: CASSLSGGAFF; CDR3nt: TGTGCCAGCAGCTTGAGCGGAGGGGCTTTCTTT
v_gene: TRBV11-2; j_gene: TRBJ2-3; abundance: .; d_gene: TRBD1; CDR3aa: CASSLDRGRADTQYF; CDR3nt: TGTGCCAGCAGCTTGGACAGGGGGCGTGCAGATACGCAGTATTTT